This is a list of T cell receptor beta chains from one sample in a study of blood T cell repertoires in COVID-19. Clones were sequenced by immunoSEQ multiplex PCR, and TCRdb holds only the in-frame ones, with some missing. This table holds 450,000 to 600,000 clones, about 90% found once. Sequenced: PBMCs or T cells enriched from blood (not recorded which). The receptor source for this set is a woman younger than 35 who had recovered from COVID-19. The CDR3 runs from the conserved cysteine through the conserved F or W. The order of the fields is CDR3 DNA, CDR3 protein, D gene, clone size, J gene, V gene, CDR3 length. D genes are given only for firm matches. Expanded clones are given a class, and other clones once, few, many or no size at all.

DNA: TGTGCCAGCAGCGACAGGTTTAATGAAAAACTGTTTTTT
CDR3: CASSDRFNEKLFF
D: .
size: .
J: TRBJ1-4
V: TRBV6-5
length: 13

DNA: TGTGCCAGCAGCTTGAGCGGACAGGGCCTTTGGGATGAAAAACTGTTTTTT
CDR3: CASSLSGQGLWDEKLFF
D: TRBD1
size: few
J: TRBJ1-4
V: TRBV7-9
length: 17

DNA: TGTGCCAGCAGTGACCCCCCGGGACAGGGACGAAATCAGCCCCAGCATTTT
CDR3: CASSDPPGQGRNQPQHF
D: TRBD1
size: .
J: TRBJ1-5
V: TRBV6-1
length: 17

DNA: TGTGCCAGCAATAGAGGGAACACTGAAGCTTTCTTT
CDR3: CASNRGNTEAFF
D: .
size: .
J: TRBJ1-1
V: TRBV6-5
length: 12

DNA: TGTGCCAGCCGACGATGGGGAGGACTAGCGGGGGACAGGGGCGAGACCCAGTACTTC
CDR3: CASRRWGGLAGDRGETQYF
D: TRBD2
size: .
J: TRBJ2-5
V: TRBV6-6
length: 19

DNA: TGCGCCAGCAATCCAGGATCCCAGAGCTATAATTCACCCCTCCACTTT
CDR3: CASNPGSQSYNSPLHF
D: .
size: .
J: TRBJ1-6
V: TRBV5-1
length: 16

DNA: TGCGCCAGCAGTCGCACCTCGGTCACCGGGGAGCTGTTTTTT
CDR3: CASSRTSVTGELFF
D: .
size: .
J: TRBJ2-2
V: TRBV10-2
length: 14

DNA: TGTGCCAGCACCAGAGGCCGGGAGACCCAGTACTTC
CDR3: CASTRGRETQYF
D: .
size: .
J: TRBJ2-5
V: TRBV12-3/TRBV12-4
length: 12

DNA: TGTGCCAGCAGTTACAGTCCCACCAACTATGGCTACACCTTC
CDR3: CASSYSPTNYGYTF
D: .
size: .
J: TRBJ1-2
V: TRBV27
length: 14

DNA: TGTGCCAGTAGTATAAGGGGAGCGGGTGCTGTCACAGATACGCAGTATTTT
CDR3: CASSIRGAGAVTDTQYF
D: .
size: .
J: TRBJ2-3
V: TRBV19
length: 17

DNA: TGTGCCAGCACCCTCCTCGGCGGGCGGGGGGGAAATGAGCAGTTCTTC
CDR3: CASTLLGGRGGNEQFF
D: TRBD2
size: .
J: TRBJ2-1
V: TRBV7-8
length: 16

DNA: TGCGCCAGCAGCTTGGGGCAGGGGAATGGGGGAAACACCATATATTTT
CDR3: CASSLGQGNGGNTIYF
D: .
size: .
J: TRBJ1-3
V: TRBV5-1
length: 16

DNA: TGTGCCATCAGTGATTGGGGGGGTAGCAATCAGCCCCAGCATTTT
CDR3: CAISDWGGSNQPQHF
D: .
size: .
J: TRBJ1-5
V: TRBV10-3
length: 15

DNA: TGTGCCAGCAGTATAGGACAGGGGTTCGGGGAGCTGTTTTTT
CDR3: CASSIGQGFGELFF
D: TRBD1
size: few
J: TRBJ2-2
V: TRBV27
length: 14

DNA: TGTGCCAGCAGTCCGGGCGGGTGGTATGGCTACACCTTC
CDR3: CASSPGGWYGYTF
D: .
size: once
J: TRBJ1-2
V: TRBV12-3/TRBV12-4
length: 13

DNA: TGTGCCAGCAGTGGGTCCAGGGCAGCAGACTATGGCTACACCTTC
CDR3: CASSGSRAADYGYTF
D: .
size: .
J: TRBJ1-2
V: TRBV28
length: 15

DNA: TGTGCCAGCAGCCCGCCGGCGGGGCTGGGCAATGAGCAGTTCTTC
CDR3: CASSPPAGLGNEQFF
D: .
size: .
J: TRBJ2-1
V: TRBV7-9
length: 15

DNA: TGTGCCAGTAATACCCGGGGACAGGGGTGGGAGTCACCCCTCCACTTT
CDR3: CASNTRGQGWESPLHF
D: TRBD1
size: .
J: TRBJ1-6
V: TRBV19
length: 16

DNA: TGCAGTGCCCTTACATTCTATGGCTACACCTTC
CDR3: CSALTFYGYTF
D: .
size: .
J: TRBJ1-2
V: TRBV20-1
length: 11

DNA: TGTGCCAGCAGTTACCCTACAGGGTCCCGCTCGTACCAAGAGACCCAGTACTTC
CDR3: CASSYPTGSRSYQETQYF
D: .
size: .
J: TRBJ2-5
V: TRBV6-2/TRBV6-3
length: 18

DNA: TGTGCCTGGAGTAGATTGGCGGGGATGGACACTGAAGCTTTCTTT
CDR3: CAWSRLAGMDTEAFF
D: .
size: .
J: TRBJ1-1
V: TRBV30
length: 15

DNA: TGTGCCAGCAGCTTACCGGGACAGGGGTGGACTGAAGCTTTCTTT
CDR3: CASSLPGQGWTEAFF
D: TRBD1
size: .
J: TRBJ1-1
V: TRBV11-3
length: 15

DNA: TGTGCCAGTAGTTGGTCCACAGGGAGTTCGGAAGCTTTCTTT
CDR3: CASSWSTGSSEAFF
D: .
size: .
J: TRBJ1-1
V: TRBV19
length: 14